Following are 27 T cell receptor beta chains from one sample sequenced in a study of T cells in Graves' hyperthyroidism and ophthalmopathy. The TCR beta CDR3 regions underwent amplification using RNA transcripts as the source. Researchers ran a first-round RT-PCR on the TCR CDR3 using the HTBI primer set. TCRdb itself ran the multiplex PCR reads through MiXCR, one entry per CDR3 protein. The sample gives hundreds of thousands of distinct CDR3 sequences, roughly 21% of which show up once; roughly 47% is in the top ten. The sample taken for sequencing was blood. The origin of the receptors is a man aged 40-50 years with Graves' ophthalmopathy.

There are many counts of this clonotype. The chain employs TRBV6-1 and TRBJ2-2; 9 nucleotides align to TRBD1. CDR3 length: 16 amino acids. CDR1 is MNHNS, CDR2 SASEGT, per germline. V lost 6 bases, J lost 0 bases, and 5 bases stayed unmatched. The CDR3 DNA reads as TGTGCCAGCAGCCCTAGACAGGGGGCGAACACCGGGGAGCTGTTTTTT. This translates into CASSPRQGANTGELFF.

This clonotype was seen ten or more times. The genes are TRBV5-5 and TRBJ2-7, with D perhaps assigned TRBD1 or TRBD2 (5 bases each). V shed 0 bases and J shed 5 bases, with 27 bases lying between them. The germline CDR1 and CDR2 sequences are SGHKS and YYEKEE (reference sequence). The CDR3 runs to 19 residues. The CDR3 bases are TGTGCCAGCAGCTTGGACGCGCGAAAAATGGGGGAATCTCTTGACGAGCAGTACTTC. It yields the protein CASSLDARKMGESLDEQYF.

The chain links TRBV7-9 to TRBJ1-1; D not certain. The CDR3 is 14 amino acids. Germline V gives CDR1 SEHNR, CDR2 FQNEAQ (reference sequence). Trimming stripped 5 bases from V and 4 bases from J, with 14 bases between. This CDR3 reads CASSPLLGGTEAFF. Written as DNA, the CDR3 is TGTGCCAGCAGCCCGCTATTGGGCGGCACTGAAGCTTTCTTT.

This chain uses TRBV6-2 or TRBV6-3 with TRBJ2-3, with D possibly matching TRBD1 (6 bases). The length of the CDR3 is 17 residues. Trimming shortened V by 6 bases and J by 2 bases, and 21 bases separated the two germline ends. CDR1 is MNHEY, CDR2 SVGEGT, per germline. CDR3 sequence (DNA): TGTGCCAGCAGCCAAAAACAGGGTTCGGTTTTCACAGATACGCAGTATTTT. Amino acid sequence: CASSQKQGSVFTDTQYF.

This clonotype was observed many times. The chain is built from TRBV2 and TRBJ2-7; D is unresolved. Germline V lookup: CDR1 SNHLY, CDR2 FYNNEI. The CDR3 length is 11 residues. The ends were cut back, 4 bases at V and 3 bases at J, with 4 bases in the middle. The CDR3 here is CASSVFYEQYF. The CDR3 DNA is TGTGCCAGCAGTGTTTTCTACGAGCAGTACTTC.

This clonotype was found a few times. The V gene is TRBV10-3, the J gene TRBJ2-7, with a possible D match to TRBD1 (6 bases). Germline CDR1 ENHRY, CDR2 SYGVKD. The V end was cut by 10 bases, the J end by 3 bases, with 13 bases between. There are 12 residues in the CDR3. DNA for the CDR3: TGTGCCAGTCGGGACACACGCTACGAGCAGTACTTC. Translated, it gives CASRDTRYEQYF.

The chain joins TRBV4-2 to TRBJ2-7; 9 bases match TRBD1. Germline values: CDR1 LGHNA, CDR2 YNFKEQ. The CDR3 has 16 residues. V gave up 1 base and J gave up 6 bases; unmatched junction bases: 10. This CDR3 reads CASSQAAGTGMGEQYF. The CDR3 nucleotides read TGTGCCAGCAGCCAAGCCGCCGGGACAGGGATGGGCGAGCAGTACTTC.

This clonotype has only a few counts. The chain couples TRBV7-9 to TRBJ2-1; possibly TRBD1 or TRBD2 for D (5 bases each). This CDR3 is 14 amino acids long. Germline V CDR1 and CDR2: SEHNR, FQNEAQ (reference sequence). Trimming pared 10 bases from V and 8 bases from J, leaving 21 bases between. CDR3 DNA sequence: TGTGCCAATAAACCGGGACCCGAGGTAGATGAGCAGTTCTTC. Its translation: CANKPGPEVDEQFF.

The table lists this clonotype with a few counts. The CDR3 DNA is TGTGCCAGCAGTTATCAGGGAGGTCAGCCCCAGCATTTT. Its protein product is CASSYQGGQPQHF. The chain carries TRBV6-2 or TRBV6-3 and TRBJ1-5; D is possibly TRBD1 (5 bases). The CDR3 is 13 residues long. CDR1 is MNHEY and CDR2 is SVGEGT in the germline V gene. V was shortened by 3 bases and J by 6 bases, with 9 bases between the two germline ends.

This clonotype has a count of ten or more. CDR3 sequence: CASSIRDYYGYTF. CDR3 bases: TGTGCCAGCAGCATCAGGGACTACTATGGCTACACCTTC. The chain combines TRBV5-4 with TRBJ1-2; D perhaps matches TRBD1 (5 bases). Germline values: CDR1 SGHNT, CDR2 YYREEE (reference sequence). V gave up 4 bases and J gave up 3 bases, with 10 bases separating them. The CDR3 is 13 residues long.

This clonotype was observed many times. This rearrangement joins TRBV6-1 to TRBJ1-2, with a tentative D call TRBD1 (5 bases). The CDR3 has 13 amino acids. CDR1 and CDR2 from the germline V gene are MNHNS and SASEGT. Trimming shortened V by 5 bases and J by 6 bases, and 13 bases separated the two germline ends. Written as DNA, the CDR3 is TGTGCCAGCAGTTATGGCGGGGGAGATGGCTACACCTTC. This gives the protein CASSYGGGDGYTF.

This clonotype showed up just a few times. The V call is TRBV6-1, the J call TRBJ1-5; D call uncertain. The V gene lost 4 bases and the J gene lost 4 bases, with 11 bases spanning the gap. Germline V gives CDR1 MNHNS, CDR2 SASEGT. CDR3 length: 14 amino acids. The CDR3 loop is CASSGINANQPQHF. The CDR3 nucleotides read TGTGCCAGCAGTGGGATAAATGCGAATCAGCCCCAGCATTTT.

This clonotype has ten or more counts. The rearrangement links TRBV28 to TRBJ2-2; no reliable D call. Germline CDR1 reads MDHEN; CDR2 reads SYDVKM. The CDR3 covers 15 residues. V was trimmed by 2 bases and J by 1 base, leaving 8 bases between them. The CDR3 loop reads CASSLGSGNTGELFF. As DNA, the CDR3 is TGTGCCAGCAGTTTAGGTTCAGGGAACACCGGGGAGCTGTTTTTT.

The chain has TRBV6-2 or TRBV6-3 and TRBJ2-6; no clear D. Per germline, CDR1 MNHEY and CDR2 SVGEGT. V lost 4 bases and J 0 bases, leaving 13 bases between the germline ends. The CDR3 has 17 residues. As DNA, the CDR3 is TGTGCCAGCAGTTCCCACTCCCTAAGCTCTGGGGCCAACGTCCTGACTTTC. It specifies CASSSHSLSSGANVLTF.

Many counts were recorded for this clonotype. The chain employs TRBV30 and TRBJ1-1; D might be TRBD1 (5 bases). Germline CDR1 reads GTSNPN; CDR2 reads SVGIG (reference sequence). The germline V and J ends were trimmed by 4 bases and 1 base, with 13 bases remaining between them. CDR3 length: 14 amino acids. In DNA, the CDR3 is TGTGCCTGGACAAGCCCAGGGAGGAACACTGAAGCTTTCTTT. This translates into CAWTSPGRNTEAFF. The full variable domain, with the rest looked up from reference TRBV30 and TRBJ1-1, is SQTIHQWPATLVQPVGSPLSLECTVEGTSNPNLYWYRQAAGRGLQLLFYSVGIGQISSEVPQNLSASRPQDRQFILSSKKLLLSDSGFYLCAWTSPGRNTEAFFGQGTRLTVV.

This chain links TRBV7-2 with TRBJ2-5; TRBD1 is a possible D gene (6 bases). Trimming shortened V by 11 bases and J by 1 base, and 14 bases separated the two germline ends. CDR1 SGHTA and CDR2 FQGNSA come from the germline V gene. This CDR3 has 13 amino acids. CDR3 in amino acids: CAGGNRVQETQYF. As DNA, the CDR3 is TGTGCCGGCGGAAACAGGGTCCAAGAGACCCAGTACTTC.

The table lists this clonotype with a few counts. The CDR3 coding sequence is TGCAGTGCGGGGAGGGGCGTGAACACCGGGGAGCTGTTTTTT. Translating it yields CSAGRGVNTGELFF. V and J are TRBV20-1 and TRBJ2-2, with 7 bases aligning to TRBD2. Losses at the gene ends were 6 bases for V and 1 base for J; bases not matched to a gene: 5. Per germline, CDR1 DFQATT and CDR2 SNEGSKA (reference sequence). The CDR3 consists of 14 residues.

The gene calls are TRBV5-1 and TRBJ2-1; a weak D match, TRBD2 (6 bases). This CDR3 is 16 amino acids long. Germline CDR1 SGHRS, CDR2 YFSETQ. V dropped 3 bases and J dropped 4 bases, with 17 bases sitting between them. CDR3 region: CASSSDYPNSYNEQFF. CDR3 coding DNA: TGCGCCAGCAGCTCGGACTACCCTAACTCTTACAATGAGCAGTTCTTC.

The table lists this clonotype with many counts. This chain uses TRBV7-9 with TRBJ2-2, with a possible D match to TRBD1 (6 bases). V was clipped by 5 bases and J by 6 bases, with 19 bases between them. The length of the CDR3 is 16 residues. Looked up from germline, CDR1 is SEHNR and CDR2 is FQNEAQ (reference sequence). The CDR3 coding sequence is TGTGCCAGCAGCACCCAGTACAGGGCATCCGCCGGGGAGCTGTTTTTT. Protein: CASSTQYRASAGELFF.

The J gene is TRBJ2-6, the V gene TRBV19; 9 nucleotides align to TRBD2. Per the germline V gene, CDR1 is LNHDA and CDR2 is SQIVND (reference sequence). This CDR3 is 17 amino acids long. V lost 0 bases, J lost 3 bases, and 3 bases stayed unmatched. CDR3 DNA sequence: TGTGCCAGTAGTATAGAAGCGGGAGGAAGTGGGGCCAACGTCCTGACTTTC. Translation gives CASSIEAGGSGANVLTF.

The genes are TRBV20-1 and TRBJ2-2, with 7 nucleotides matching TRBD2. The CDR3 is 14 residues long. The junction had 7 bases not matched to a gene; V was cut back by 3 bases and J by 6 bases. The germline V gene encodes CDR1 DFQATT and CDR2 SNEGSKA (reference sequence). The CDR3 spells CSARLADRSGELFF. Written as DNA, the CDR3 is TGCAGTGCTAGGCTAGCGGATCGATCCGGGGAGCTGTTTTTT.

This clonotype was detected many times. The chain is built from TRBV11-2 and TRBJ1-4; no reliable D call. Trimming removed 1 base from V and 4 bases from J, with 7 bases in between. Per the germline V gene, CDR1 is SGHAT and CDR2 is FQNNGV. CDR3 size: 14 residues. CDR3 amino acids: CASSLGANNEKLFF. The CDR3 region has the DNA TGTGCCAGCAGCTTAGGGGCGAATAATGAAAAACTGTTTTTT.

This clonotype has a handful of counts. This chain links TRBV28 with TRBJ1-4; weak D call: TRBD1 (6 bases). V lost 3 bases, J lost 4 bases, and 12 bases lay in between. CDR1 is MDHEN and CDR2 is SYDVKM in the germline V gene. This CDR3 spans 15 amino acids. The DNA of the CDR3 is TGTGCCAGCAGTTTTTACAGGGAGAATAATGAAAAACTGTTTTTT. It codes for CASSFYRENNEKLFF.

This clonotype was detected many times. This rearrangement joins TRBV12-3 or TRBV12-4 to TRBJ1-1; D not certain. There are 13 residues in the CDR3. Trimming removed 4 bases at V and 1 base at J, with 7 bases between. The DNA for the CDR3 is TGTGCCAGCAGTTACTTCGGGAACACTGAAGCTTTCTTT. Translated, it gives CASSYFGNTEAFF.

The CDR3 reads CASSSRGTALNQPQHF. The CDR3, as DNA: TGTGCCAGCAGCTCCAGGGGGACAGCCCTCAATCAGCCCCAGCATTTT. V and J are TRBV7-8 and TRBJ1-5; 7 bases align to TRBD1. From germline, CDR1 is SGHVS and CDR2 FQNEAQ. V lost 4 bases to trimming and J lost 3 bases; unmatched junction nucleotides: 9. This CDR3 region has 16 residues.

This clonotype was seen repeatedly, ten times or more. The J gene is TRBJ2-1, the V gene TRBV11-2, with 7 positions matching TRBD1. V was clipped by 4 bases and J by 2 bases; unmatched bases: 5. Germline assignment: CDR1 SGHAT and CDR2 FQNNGV. The CDR3 totals 15 residues. DNA for the CDR3: TGTGCCAGCAGCTCAGTGACAGGGACCTACAATGAGCAGTTCTTC. It translates to CASSSVTGTYNEQFF. The full variable domain, completed using reference TRBV11-2 and TRBJ2-1, is EAGVAQSPRYKIIEKRQSVAFWCNPISGHATLYWYQQILGQGPKLLIQFQNNGVVDDSQLPKDRFSAERLKGVDSTLKIQPAKLEDSAVYLCASSSVTGTYNEQFFGPGTRLTVL.

The V gene is TRBV5-1, the J gene TRBJ2-1; 9 positions match TRBD1. J lost 8 bases, V lost 4 bases, and 13 bases had no gene match. This CDR3 spans 16 amino acids. From germline, CDR1 is SGHRS and CDR2 YFSETQ. The CDR3 spells CASSPGQGSTVDEQFF. CDR3 DNA sequence: TGCGCCAGCAGCCCGGGACAGGGTTCTACGGTCGATGAGCAGTTCTTC.